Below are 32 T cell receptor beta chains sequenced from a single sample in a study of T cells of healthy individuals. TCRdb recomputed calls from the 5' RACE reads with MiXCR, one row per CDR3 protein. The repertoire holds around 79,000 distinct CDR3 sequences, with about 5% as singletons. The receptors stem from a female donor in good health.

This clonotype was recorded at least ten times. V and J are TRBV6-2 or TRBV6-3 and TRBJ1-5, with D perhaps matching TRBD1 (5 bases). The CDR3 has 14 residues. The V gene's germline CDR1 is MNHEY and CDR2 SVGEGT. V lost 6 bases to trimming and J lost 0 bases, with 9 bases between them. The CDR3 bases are TGTGCCAGCAGAGCAGGGTTTAGCAATCAGCCCCAGCATTTT. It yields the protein CASRAGFSNQPQHF.

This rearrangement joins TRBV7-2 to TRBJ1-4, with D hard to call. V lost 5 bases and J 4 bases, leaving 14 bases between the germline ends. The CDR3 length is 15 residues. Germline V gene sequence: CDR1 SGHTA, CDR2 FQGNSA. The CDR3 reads CASSLRVGYNEKLFF. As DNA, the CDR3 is TGTGCCAGCAGCCTTAGGGTAGGGTATAATGAAAAACTGTTTTTT.

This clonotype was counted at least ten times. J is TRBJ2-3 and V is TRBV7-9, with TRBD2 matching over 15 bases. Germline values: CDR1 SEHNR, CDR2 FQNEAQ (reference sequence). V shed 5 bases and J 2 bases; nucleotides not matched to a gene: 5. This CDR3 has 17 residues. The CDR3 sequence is CASSPGTSGRYTDTQYF. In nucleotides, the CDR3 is TGTGCCAGCAGCCCTGGGACTAGCGGGAGGTACACAGATACGCAGTATTTT.

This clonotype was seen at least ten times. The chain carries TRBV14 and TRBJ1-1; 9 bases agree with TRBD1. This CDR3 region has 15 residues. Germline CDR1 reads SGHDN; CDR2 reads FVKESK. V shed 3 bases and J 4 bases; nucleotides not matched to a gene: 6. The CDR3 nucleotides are TGTGCCAGCAGCCAGACAGGGGGACGGTTCACTGAAGCTTTCTTT. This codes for CASSQTGGRFTEAFF.

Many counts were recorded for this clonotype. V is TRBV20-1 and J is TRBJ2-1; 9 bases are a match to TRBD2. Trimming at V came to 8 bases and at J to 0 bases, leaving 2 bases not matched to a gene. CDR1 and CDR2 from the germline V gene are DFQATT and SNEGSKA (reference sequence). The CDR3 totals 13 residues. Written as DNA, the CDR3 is TGCAGTCAAGCGGGAGGCTCCTACAATGAGCAGTTCTTC. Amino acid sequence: CSQAGGSYNEQFF.

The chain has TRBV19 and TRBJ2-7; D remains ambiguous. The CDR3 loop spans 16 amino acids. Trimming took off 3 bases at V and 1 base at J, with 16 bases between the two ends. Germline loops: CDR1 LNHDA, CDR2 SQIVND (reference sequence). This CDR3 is CASSIVPPPGSYEQYF. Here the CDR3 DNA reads TGTGCCAGTAGTATTGTACCCCCGCCGGGTTCCTACGAGCAGTACTTC.

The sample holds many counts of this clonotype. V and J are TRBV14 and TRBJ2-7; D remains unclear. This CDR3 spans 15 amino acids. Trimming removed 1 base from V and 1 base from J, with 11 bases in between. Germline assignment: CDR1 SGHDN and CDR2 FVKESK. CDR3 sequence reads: CASSQAPHSSYEQYF. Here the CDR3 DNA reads TGTGCCAGCAGCCAAGCCCCCCACAGTTCCTACGAGCAGTACTTC.

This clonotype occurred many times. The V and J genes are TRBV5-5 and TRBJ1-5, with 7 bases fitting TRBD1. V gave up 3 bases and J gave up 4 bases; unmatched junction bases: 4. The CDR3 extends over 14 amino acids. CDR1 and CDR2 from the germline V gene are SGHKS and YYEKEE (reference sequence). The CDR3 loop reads CASSSGQTNQPQHF. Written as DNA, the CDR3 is TGTGCCAGCAGCTCGGGACAGACTAATCAGCCCCAGCATTTT.

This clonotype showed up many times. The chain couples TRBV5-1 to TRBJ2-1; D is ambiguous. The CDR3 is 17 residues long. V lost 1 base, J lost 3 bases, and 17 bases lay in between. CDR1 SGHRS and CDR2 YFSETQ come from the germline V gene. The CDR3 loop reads CASSLTGSFDNYNEQFF. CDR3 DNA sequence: TGCGCCAGCAGCTTGACTGGAAGCTTCGACAACTACAATGAGCAGTTCTTC.

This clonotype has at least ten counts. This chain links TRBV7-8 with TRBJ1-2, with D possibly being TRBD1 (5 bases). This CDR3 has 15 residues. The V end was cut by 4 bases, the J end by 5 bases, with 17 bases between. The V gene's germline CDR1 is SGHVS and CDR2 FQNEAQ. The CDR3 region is CASSSGPGTEYGYTF. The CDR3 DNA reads TGTGCCAGCAGCTCTGGTCCCGGGACGGAGTATGGCTACACCTTC.

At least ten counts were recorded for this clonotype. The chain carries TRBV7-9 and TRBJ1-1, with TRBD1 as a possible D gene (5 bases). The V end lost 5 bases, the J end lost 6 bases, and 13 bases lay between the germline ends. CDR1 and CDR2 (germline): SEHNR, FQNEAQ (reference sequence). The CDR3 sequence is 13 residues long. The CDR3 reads CASSLDRGAEAFF. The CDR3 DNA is TGTGCCAGCAGCCTAGACCGGGGCGCTGAAGCTTTCTTT.

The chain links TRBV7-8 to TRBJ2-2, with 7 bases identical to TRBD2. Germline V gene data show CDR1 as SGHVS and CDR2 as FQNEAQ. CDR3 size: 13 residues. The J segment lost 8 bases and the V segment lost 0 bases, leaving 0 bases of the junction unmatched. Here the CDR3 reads CASSLAGGGELFF. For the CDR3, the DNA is TGTGCCAGCAGCTTAGCGGGAGGGGGGGAGCTGTTTTTT.

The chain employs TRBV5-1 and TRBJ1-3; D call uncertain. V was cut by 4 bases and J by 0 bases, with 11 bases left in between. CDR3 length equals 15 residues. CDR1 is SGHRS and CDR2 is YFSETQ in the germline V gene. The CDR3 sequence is CASSGGRNSGNTIYF. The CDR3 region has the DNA TGCGCCAGCAGCGGAGGGAGAAACTCTGGAAACACCATATATTTT.

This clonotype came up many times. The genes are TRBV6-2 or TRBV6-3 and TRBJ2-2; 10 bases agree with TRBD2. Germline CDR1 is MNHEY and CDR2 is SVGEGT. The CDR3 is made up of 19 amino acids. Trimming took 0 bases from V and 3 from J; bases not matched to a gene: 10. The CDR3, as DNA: TGTGCCAGCAGTTACTCCGGGGGTAGCGGGAGGACAGACACCGGGGAGCTGTTTTTT. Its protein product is CASSYSGGSGRTDTGELFF.

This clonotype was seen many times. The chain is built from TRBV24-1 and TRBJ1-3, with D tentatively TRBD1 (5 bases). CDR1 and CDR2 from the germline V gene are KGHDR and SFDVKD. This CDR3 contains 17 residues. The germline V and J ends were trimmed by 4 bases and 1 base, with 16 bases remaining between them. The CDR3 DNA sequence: TGTGCCACCAGTGACCCGGGACCGAAGGGTTCTGGAAACACCATATATTTT. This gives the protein CATSDPGPKGSGNTIYF.

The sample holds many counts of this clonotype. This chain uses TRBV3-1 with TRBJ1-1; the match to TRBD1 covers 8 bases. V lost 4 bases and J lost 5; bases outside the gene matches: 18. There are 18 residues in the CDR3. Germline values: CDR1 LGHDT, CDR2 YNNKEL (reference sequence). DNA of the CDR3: TGTGCCAGCAGCCCACGCCCGGGACAGGCGAGGTGGGATACTGAAGCTTTCTTT. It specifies CASSPRPGQARWDTEAFF.

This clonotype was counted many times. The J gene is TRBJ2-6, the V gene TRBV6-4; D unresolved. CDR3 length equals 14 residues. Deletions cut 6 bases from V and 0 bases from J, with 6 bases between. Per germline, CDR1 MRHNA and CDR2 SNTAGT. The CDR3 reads CASSASSGANVLTF. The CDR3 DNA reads TGTGCCAGCAGCGCTAGCTCTGGGGCCAACGTCCTGACTTTC.

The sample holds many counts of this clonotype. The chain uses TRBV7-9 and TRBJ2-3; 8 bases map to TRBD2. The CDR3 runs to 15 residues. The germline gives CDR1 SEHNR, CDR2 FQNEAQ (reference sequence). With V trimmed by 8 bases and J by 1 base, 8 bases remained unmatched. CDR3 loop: CASRPGLARTDTQYF. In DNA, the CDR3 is TGTGCCAGCCGACCCGGACTAGCTCGCACAGATACGCAGTATTTT.

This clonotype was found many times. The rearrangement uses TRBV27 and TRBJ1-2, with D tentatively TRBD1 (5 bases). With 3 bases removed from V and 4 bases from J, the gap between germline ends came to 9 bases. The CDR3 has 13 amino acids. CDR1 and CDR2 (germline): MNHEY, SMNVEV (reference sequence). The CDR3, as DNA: TGTGCCAGCAGTTTTCGGGGGAGCTATGGCTACACCTTC. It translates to CASSFRGSYGYTF.

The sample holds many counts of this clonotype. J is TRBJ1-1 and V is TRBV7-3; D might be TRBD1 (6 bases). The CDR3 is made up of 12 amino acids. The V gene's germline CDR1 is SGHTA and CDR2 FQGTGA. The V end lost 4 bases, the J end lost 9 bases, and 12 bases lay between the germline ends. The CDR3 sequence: CASSSPGDKAFF. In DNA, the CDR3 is TGTGCCAGCAGCTCGCCAGGGGATAAAGCTTTCTTT.

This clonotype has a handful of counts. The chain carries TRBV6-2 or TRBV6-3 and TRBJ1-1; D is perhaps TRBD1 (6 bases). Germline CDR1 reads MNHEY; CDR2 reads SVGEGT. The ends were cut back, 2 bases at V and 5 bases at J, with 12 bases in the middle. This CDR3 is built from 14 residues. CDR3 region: CASSYVQGRTEAFF. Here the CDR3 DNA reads TGTGCCAGCAGTTACGTCCAGGGGAGGACTGAAGCTTTCTTT.

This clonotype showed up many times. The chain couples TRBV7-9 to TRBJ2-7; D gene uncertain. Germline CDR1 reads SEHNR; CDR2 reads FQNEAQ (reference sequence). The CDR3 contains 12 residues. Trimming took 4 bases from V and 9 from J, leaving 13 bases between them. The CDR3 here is CASSSGTGPQYF. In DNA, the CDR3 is TGTGCCAGCAGCTCCGGAACGGGCCCGCAGTACTTC.

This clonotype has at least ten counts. This CDR3 is CATSGTSGTYNEQFF. CDR3 coding DNA: TGTGCCACCAGTGGGACTAGCGGAACATACAATGAGCAGTTCTTC. V gene TRBV24-1 combines with J gene TRBJ2-1; 10 nucleotides agree with TRBD2. The CDR3 has 15 residues. Trimming cost V 5 bases and J 4 bases; bases outside gene matches: 4. The germline V gene has CDR1 KGHDR and CDR2 SFDVKD.

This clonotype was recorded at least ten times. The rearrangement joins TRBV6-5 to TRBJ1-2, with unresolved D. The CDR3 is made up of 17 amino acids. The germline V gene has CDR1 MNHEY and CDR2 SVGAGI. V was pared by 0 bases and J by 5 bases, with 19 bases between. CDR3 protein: CASSYSIVGQRKYGYTF. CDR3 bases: TGTGCCAGCAGTTACTCGATTGTAGGGCAAAGGAAGTATGGCTACACCTTC.

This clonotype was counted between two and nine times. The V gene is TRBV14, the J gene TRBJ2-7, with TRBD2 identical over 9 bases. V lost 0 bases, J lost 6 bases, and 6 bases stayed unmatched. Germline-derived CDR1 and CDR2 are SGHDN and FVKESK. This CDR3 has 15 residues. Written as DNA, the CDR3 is TGTGCCAGCAGCCAAGAGTTAGCGGGAGTAGGCGAGCAGTACTTC. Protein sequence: CASSQELAGVGEQYF.

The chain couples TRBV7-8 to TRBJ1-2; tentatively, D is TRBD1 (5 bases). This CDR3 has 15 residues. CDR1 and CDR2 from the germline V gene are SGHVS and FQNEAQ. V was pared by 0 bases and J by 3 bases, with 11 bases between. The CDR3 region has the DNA TGTGCCAGCAGCTTAGCCGGCAGGGCCGACTATGGCTACACCTTC. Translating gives CASSLAGRADYGYTF.

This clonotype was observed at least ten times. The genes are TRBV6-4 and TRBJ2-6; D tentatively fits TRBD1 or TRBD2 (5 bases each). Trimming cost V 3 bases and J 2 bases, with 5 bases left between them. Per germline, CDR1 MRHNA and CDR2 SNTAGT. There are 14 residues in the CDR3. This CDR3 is CASSEGAGANVLTF. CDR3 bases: TGTGCCAGCAGTGAGGGGGCTGGGGCCAACGTCCTGACTTTC.

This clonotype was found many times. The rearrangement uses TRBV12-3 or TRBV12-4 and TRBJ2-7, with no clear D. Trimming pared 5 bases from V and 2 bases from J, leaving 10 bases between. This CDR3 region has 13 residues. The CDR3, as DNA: TGTGCCAGCAGTGGCCCCGCGGCCTACGAGCAGTACTTC. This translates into CASSGPAAYEQYF.

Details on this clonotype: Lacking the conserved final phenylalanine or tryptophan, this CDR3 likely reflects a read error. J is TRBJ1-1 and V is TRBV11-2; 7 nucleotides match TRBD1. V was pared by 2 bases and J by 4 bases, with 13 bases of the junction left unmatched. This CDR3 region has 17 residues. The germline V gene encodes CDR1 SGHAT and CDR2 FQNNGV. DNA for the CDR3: TGTGCCAGCAGCTTATTCCCCCCGACAGGGACTGCCACTGAAGCTTTCCTT. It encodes CASSLFPPTGTATEAFL.

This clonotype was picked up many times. The CDR3 bases are TGTGCCAGCAGCTTGAGGGGGCGAAGGGCCGGACGGTGGGCTTTCTTT. Translation: CASSLRGRRAGRWAFF. The chain couples TRBV7-3 to TRBJ1-1; 7 bases fit TRBD1. The V segment lost 3 bases and the J segment 11 bases; nucleotides outside the gene matches: 18. This CDR3 is built from 16 residues. Germline CDR1 SGHTA, CDR2 FQGTGA.

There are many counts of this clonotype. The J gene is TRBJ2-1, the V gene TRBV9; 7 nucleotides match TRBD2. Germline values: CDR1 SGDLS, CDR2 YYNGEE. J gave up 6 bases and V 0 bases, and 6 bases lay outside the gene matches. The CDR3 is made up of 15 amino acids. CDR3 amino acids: CASSVETSFLNEQFF. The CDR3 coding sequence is TGTGCCAGCAGCGTAGAGACTAGCTTTCTCAATGAGCAGTTCTTC.

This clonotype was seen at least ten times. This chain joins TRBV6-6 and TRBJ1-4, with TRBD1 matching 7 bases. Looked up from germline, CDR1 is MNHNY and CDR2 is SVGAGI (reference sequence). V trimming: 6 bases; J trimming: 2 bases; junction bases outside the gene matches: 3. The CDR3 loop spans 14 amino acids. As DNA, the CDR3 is TGTGCCAGCAGCGGGGACAGCACTAATGAAAAACTGTTTTTT. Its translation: CASSGDSTNEKLFF.